The 21 T cell receptor beta chains below come from one sample, sequenced in a study of blood T cell repertoires in COVID-19. Generated by immunoSEQ multiplex PCR, the TCRdb table keeps only in-frame clones and is missing some. The data show about half a million clones, with 80% to 90% seen just once and approximately 3% held by the top ten. The sample was peripheral blood. The receptors were gathered from a human donor in a cohort sampled during active COVID-19.

The gene calls are TRBV19 and TRBJ2-1; D is perhaps TRBD1 (6 bases). V was trimmed by 2 bases and J by 0 bases, leaving 20 bases between them. The CDR3 consists of 19 residues. The germline V gene encodes CDR1 LNHDA and CDR2 SQIVND (reference sequence). CDR3 DNA: TGTGCCAGTAGTATATATAGAGCTGGGGGCAGAAGCTCCTACAATGAGCAGTTCTTC. This gives the protein CASSIYRAGGRSSYNEQFF.

The chain recombines TRBV11-2 with TRBJ2-3; no reliable D call. The CDR3 is 17 residues long. CDR1 and CDR2 from the germline V gene are SGHAT and FQNNGV. V was cut by 0 bases and J by 5 bases, with 18 bases left in between. CDR3 in DNA: TGTGCCAGCAGCTTAGATTACGTAGAGTATTGGAGAGATACGCAGTATTTT. It translates to CASSLDYVEYWRDTQYF.

This clone was seen many times. This chain uses TRBV7-9 with TRBJ1-1, with D perhaps matching TRBD1 (6 bases). The length of the CDR3 is 12 residues. With 3 bases removed from V and 6 bases from J, the gap between germline ends came to 8 bases. From germline, CDR1 is SEHNR and CDR2 FQNEAQ (reference sequence). The CDR3 here is CASSFDRSEAFF. The DNA for the CDR3 is TGTGCCAGCAGCTTCGACAGGTCTGAAGCTTTCTTT.

This chain links TRBV7-2 with TRBJ2-7; 11 bases line up with TRBD2. The CDR3 contains 15 residues. Trimming removed 5 bases from V and 4 bases from J; junction bases left unmatched: 7. Germline values: CDR1 SGHTA, CDR2 FQGNSA. The CDR3 protein is CASSRRTSGSYEQYF. The CDR3 DNA sequence: TGTGCCAGCAGCAGGAGGACTAGCGGGTCATACGAGCAGTACTTC.

This rearrangement joins TRBV4-2 to TRBJ1-6, with TRBD1 matching 7 bases. Germline values: CDR1 LGHNA, CDR2 YNFKEQ. J lost 6 bases, V lost 1 base, and 9 bases had no gene match. The CDR3 contains 17 residues. The CDR3 spells CASSQGGGQETNSPLHF. CDR3 nucleotides: TGTGCCAGCAGCCAAGGGGGAGGACAGGAGACTAATTCACCCCTCCACTTT.

The chain carries TRBV28 and TRBJ2-6; unclear D gene. Looked up from germline, CDR1 is MDHEN and CDR2 is SYDVKM. The CDR3 has 14 residues. V was shortened by 7 bases and J by 6 bases, with 13 bases between the two germline ends. The CDR3 DNA follows: TGTGCCAGCAAAGAACAGCTTGAGGCCAACGTCCTGACTTTC. Residues: CASKEQLEANVLTF.

V and J are TRBV5-4 and TRBJ2-3, with 12 bases fitting TRBD2. In germline, CDR1 is SGHNT, CDR2 YYREEE (reference sequence). Trimming took 0 bases from V and 6 from J; bases not matched to a gene: 14. The CDR3 has 19 residues. The CDR3 nucleotides read TGTGCCAGCAGCTTGGACATGAGGGCTAGCGGGAGGGCGAAGGATACGCAGTATTTT. Translating gives CASSLDMRASGRAKDTQYF.

The chain is built from TRBV28 and TRBJ1-2; 7 nucleotides match TRBD1. Germline V lookup: CDR1 MDHEN, CDR2 SYDVKM. The J segment lost 8 bases and the V segment lost 5 bases, leaving 8 bases of the junction unmatched. This CDR3 comprises 13 residues. CDR3 loop: CASSGRGREGYTF. CDR3 nucleotides: TGTGCCAGCAGTGGAAGGGGGCGGGAAGGCTACACCTTC.

This chain uses TRBV30 with TRBJ1-2; possibly TRBD1 for D (6 bases). The V and J ends lost 1 base and 4 bases respectively, with 13 bases between them. The CDR3 totals 14 residues. The germline CDR1 and CDR2 sequences are GTSNPN and SVGIG (reference sequence). CDR3: CAWSAEGVGYGYTF. The CDR3 DNA follows: TGTGCCTGGAGTGCTGAGGGGGTAGGCTATGGCTACACCTTC.

The chain is built from TRBV6-2 or TRBV6-3 and TRBJ2-1; 10 nucleotides line up with TRBD1. This CDR3 is 16 amino acids long. Germline V gene sequence: CDR1 MNHEY, CDR2 SVGEGT. V gave up 5 bases and J gave up 1 base; unmatched junction bases: 5. This CDR3 is CASSRPGQGSYNEQFF. DNA of the CDR3: TGTGCCAGCAGTCGCCCGGGACAGGGGTCCTACAATGAGCAGTTCTTC.

The V gene is TRBV18, the J gene TRBJ2-1; D is ambiguous. V gave up 0 bases and J gave up 2 bases, with 8 bases separating them. In germline, CDR1 is KGHSH, CDR2 LQKENI. The CDR3 extends over 15 amino acids. CDR3 in amino acids: CASSPPTPPYNEQFF. In DNA, the CDR3 is TGTGCCAGCTCACCACCGACACCTCCCTACAATGAGCAGTTCTTC.

The chain carries TRBV4-3 and TRBJ2-5; a weak D match, TRBD2 (5 bases). Germline-derived CDR1 and CDR2 are LGHNA and YSLEER. Trimming removed 1 base from V and 1 base from J, with 10 bases in between. This CDR3 spans 15 amino acids. CDR3 sequence (DNA): TGCGCCAGCAGCCAAGGGTTTGGGAGCCAAGAGACCCAGTACTTC. Its protein product is CASSQGFGSQETQYF.

The DNA of the CDR3 is TGTGCCAGCAGCATTAGCGGGAGATACTACGAGCAGTACTTC. This translates into CASSISGRYYEQYF. The genes are TRBV14 and TRBJ2-7; 9 bases match TRBD2. The CDR3 is 14 residues long. Germline values: CDR1 SGHDN, CDR2 FVKESK. Trimming cost V 5 bases and J 3 bases; bases outside gene matches: 5.

This clone was recorded a few times. This chain connects TRBV7-9 to TRBJ2-4, with D tentatively TRBD1 (5 bases). Germline CDR1 and CDR2: SEHNR and FQNEAQ (reference sequence). The ends were cut back, 3 bases at V and 8 bases at J, with 17 bases in the middle. CDR3 size: 15 residues. DNA of the CDR3: TGTGCCAGCAGCTTGGGTGATGGCAGGGTAGACATTCAGTACTTC. Translated: CASSLGDGRVDIQYF.

In this sample, this clone turned up once. J is TRBJ2-7 and V is TRBV7-9; D remains ambiguous. This CDR3 comprises 13 residues. Per the germline V gene, CDR1 is SEHNR and CDR2 is FQNEAQ (reference sequence). The V end lost 2 bases, the J end lost 2 bases, and 7 bases lay between the germline ends. The CDR3 nucleotides are TGTGCCAGCAGCTTATCCCAGGCCTACGAGCAGTACTTC. Residues: CASSLSQAYEQYF.

CDR3 nucleotides: TGTGCCAGCAGTTGGCCGGACAGGGCGACCTCTGGGGCCAACGTCCTGACTTTC. Protein: CASSWPDRATSGANVLTF. The gene calls are TRBV6-2 or TRBV6-3 and TRBJ2-6; 8 bases are shared with TRBD1. The germline V gene has CDR1 MNHEY and CDR2 SVGEGT. V lost 4 bases, J lost 0 bases, and 8 bases stayed unmatched. The CDR3 runs 18 residues.

This chain links TRBV7-9 with TRBJ2-1; 8 bases map to TRBD2. The CDR3 loop spans 15 amino acids. CDR1 SEHNR and CDR2 FQNEAQ come from the germline V gene (reference sequence). Trimming took 6 bases from V and 6 from J; bases not matched to a gene: 10. The CDR3 DNA sequence: TGTGCCAGCAGTTTTGTAGCGGGAAACTCCAATGAGCAGTTCTTC. Its protein is CASSFVAGNSNEQFF.

This clone came up a few times. The chain links TRBV7-2 to TRBJ1-1; D is undetermined. Germline CDR1 reads SGHTA; CDR2 reads FQGNSA. V lost 5 bases, J lost 3 bases, and 4 bases lay in between. This CDR3 spans 11 amino acids. The CDR3 here is CASSPYTEAFF. CDR3 nucleotides: TGTGCCAGCAGCCCTTACACTGAAGCTTTCTTT.

This sequence joins TRBV9 and TRBJ1-3; no clear D gene. The CDR3 has 14 residues. Germline CDR1 reads SGDLS; CDR2 reads YYNGEE. Trimming pared 2 bases from V and 8 bases from J, leaving 14 bases between. For the CDR3, the DNA is TGTGCCAGCAGCGTCTTCAGGTCCGGGGACACCATATATTTT. This codes for CASSVFRSGDTIYF.

This chain joins TRBV6-6 and TRBJ1-2; TRBD1 aligns across 7 bases. The CDR3 spans 15 residues. The junction had 7 bases not matched to a gene; V was cut back by 2 bases and J by 4 bases. Germline-derived CDR1 and CDR2 are MNHNY and SVGAGI (reference sequence). The CDR3 coding sequence is TGTGCCAGCAGTTACCCGGGACAGAACCTCTATGGCTACACCTTC. It codes for CASSYPGQNLYGYTF.

This rearrangement joins TRBV29-1 to TRBJ1-1, with a weak D call TRBD1 (6 bases). V was pared by 6 bases and J by 1 base, with 15 bases between. Germline lookup yields CDR1 SQVTM and CDR2 ANQGSEA. The CDR3 extends over 14 amino acids. CDR3 sequence (DNA): TGCAGCGTACAAGTATTGGGGGCGAACACTGAAGCTTTCTTT. As protein: CSVQVLGANTEAFF.